The 9 T cell receptor beta chains reported below all come from one sample, sequenced in a study of cytomegalovirus exposure and HLA in healthy donors. The PCR employed 60 Vbeta primers together with 13 Jbeta primers. Some clones are missing from TCRdb's copy, which holds only in-frame ones; the method was immunoSEQ multiplex PCR. This sample has more than 95,000 clones; 76% occur once, and the top ten carry about 1.8%. Sequenced input: PBMCs. These receptors originate from a man aged 45-60 years in good health and CMV-seronegative.

The genes are TRBV7-8 and TRBJ2-1; 12 bases are a match to TRBD2. Per germline, CDR1 SGHVS and CDR2 FQNEAQ. Germline trimming cut 3 bases from V and 8 bases from J; bases unmatched to any gene: 2. CDR3 size: 14 residues. The CDR3 is CASSFLAGGDEQFF. In nucleotides, the CDR3 is TGTGCCAGCAGCTTCCTAGCGGGGGGGGATGAGCAGTTCTTC.

The chain joins TRBV18 to TRBJ2-7; D might be TRBD1 (6 bases). The V end lost 5 bases, the J end lost 10 bases, and 21 bases lay between the germline ends. The germline gives CDR1 KGHSH, CDR2 LQKENI. The CDR3 sequence is 14 residues long. The CDR3 here is CASSTTNEPGQQYF. In DNA form, the CDR3 reads TGTGCCAGCTCAACAACTAACGAACCGGGACAACAGTACTTC. Based on the CDR3 plus reference TRBV18 and TRBJ2-7, the full variable domain is NAGVMQNPRHLVRRRGQEARLRCSPMKGHSHVYWYRQLPEEGLKFMVYLQKENIIDESGMPKERFSAEFPKEGPSILRIQQVVRGDSAAYFCASSTTNEPGQQYFGPGTRLTVT.

The V and J genes are TRBV5-1 and TRBJ1-2, with 7 bases fitting TRBD1. J lost 7 bases, V lost 4 bases, and 10 bases had no gene match. CDR3 length: 14 amino acids. Germline V CDR1 and CDR2: SGHRS, YFSETQ. Here the CDR3 DNA reads TGCGCCAGCAGCCCCACAGGGGAGAGGGCTGGCTACACCTTC. Translation gives CASSPTGERAGYTF.

DNA for the CDR3: TGTGCCAGCAGCAATCGCCTAGGATCCAGCACAGATACGCAGTATTTT. This gives the protein CASSNRLGSSTDTQYF. The chain carries TRBV28 and TRBJ2-3, with no clear D. The CDR3 consists of 16 residues. V lost 6 bases to trimming and J lost 0 bases, with 16 bases between them. In germline, CDR1 is MDHEN, CDR2 SYDVKM.

The V call is TRBV5-8, the J call TRBJ1-4, with 7 bases identical to TRBD1. Germline V gives CDR1 SGHTS, CDR2 YDEGEE. J lost 7 bases, V lost 3 bases, and 6 bases had no gene match. This CDR3 region has 14 residues. The CDR3 sequence is CASSWTTGFEKLFF. In DNA form, the CDR3 reads TGTGCCAGCAGCTGGACGACAGGGTTTGAAAAACTGTTTTTT.

The rearrangement links TRBV19 to TRBJ1-5; D is uncertain. Germline V gene data show CDR1 as LNHDA and CDR2 as SQIVND (reference sequence). The CDR3 covers 13 residues. Trimming cost V 1 base and J 7 bases, with 8 bases left between them. The CDR3 is CASSIGMRQPQHF. DNA for the CDR3: TGTGCCAGTAGTATAGGGATGAGGCAGCCCCAGCATTTT.

This sequence joins TRBV21-1 and TRBJ2-3; TRBD2 reflects the table's D call only, with no check against the DNA. TRBV21-1 is designated a pseudogene. This CDR3 spans 16 amino acids. The DNA of the CDR3 is TGTGCCAGCAGCCGTCCTAGCGGGGGCCTCAATAATACGCAGTATTTT. This encodes CASSRPSGGLNNTQYF.

The rearrangement links TRBV9 to TRBJ2-1; 8 bases align to TRBD2. The V segment lost 0 bases and the J segment 6 bases; nucleotides outside the gene matches: 8. The CDR3 is 16 amino acids. The germline V gene has CDR1 SGDLS and CDR2 YYNGEE. The CDR3 sequence is CASSVAAGGAPNEQFF. The DNA of the CDR3 is TGTGCCAGCAGCGTAGCAGCCGGGGGGGCGCCCAATGAGCAGTTCTTC.

The chain is built from TRBV7-2 and TRBJ2-5; D is possibly TRBD1 (6 bases). The germline V gene encodes CDR1 SGHTA and CDR2 FQGNSA. The CDR3 runs to 15 residues. V lost 3 bases to trimming and J lost 5 bases, with 16 bases between them. The CDR3 sequence is CASSFGGAAAETQYF. For the CDR3, the DNA is TGTGCCAGCAGCTTTGGGGGCGCCGCGGCGGAGACCCAGTACTTC. Complete variable domain (other parts from reference TRBV7-2 and TRBJ2-5): GAGVSQSPSNKVTEKGKDVELRCDPISGHTALYWYRQSLGQGLEFLIYFQGNSAPDKSGLPSDRFSAERTGGSVSTLTIQRTQQEDSAVYLCASSFGGAAAETQYFGPGTRLLVL.